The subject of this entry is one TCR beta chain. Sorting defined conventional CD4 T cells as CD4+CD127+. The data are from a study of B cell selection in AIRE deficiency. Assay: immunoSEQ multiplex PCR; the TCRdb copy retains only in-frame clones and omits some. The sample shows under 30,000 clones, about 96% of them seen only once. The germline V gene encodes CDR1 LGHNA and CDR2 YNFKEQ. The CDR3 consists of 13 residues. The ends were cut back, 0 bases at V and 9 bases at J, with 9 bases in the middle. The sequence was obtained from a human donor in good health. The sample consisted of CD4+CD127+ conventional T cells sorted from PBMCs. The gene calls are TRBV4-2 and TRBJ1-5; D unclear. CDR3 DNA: TGTGCCAGCAGCCAAGACCAGATGCTGCCCCAGCATTTT. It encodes CASSQDQMLPQHF.